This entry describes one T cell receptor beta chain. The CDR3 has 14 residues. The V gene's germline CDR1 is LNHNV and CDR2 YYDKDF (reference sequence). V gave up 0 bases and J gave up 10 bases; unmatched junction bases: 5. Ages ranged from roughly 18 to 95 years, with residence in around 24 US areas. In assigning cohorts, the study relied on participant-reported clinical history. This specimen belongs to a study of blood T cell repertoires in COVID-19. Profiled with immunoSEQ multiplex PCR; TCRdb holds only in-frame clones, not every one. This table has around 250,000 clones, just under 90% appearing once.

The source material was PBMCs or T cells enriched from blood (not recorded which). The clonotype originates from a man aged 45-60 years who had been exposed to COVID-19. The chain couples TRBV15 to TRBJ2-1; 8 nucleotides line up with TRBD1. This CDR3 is CATSRDADRDEQFF. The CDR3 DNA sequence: TGTGCCACCAGCAGAGACGCGGACAGGGACGAGCAGTTCTTC.